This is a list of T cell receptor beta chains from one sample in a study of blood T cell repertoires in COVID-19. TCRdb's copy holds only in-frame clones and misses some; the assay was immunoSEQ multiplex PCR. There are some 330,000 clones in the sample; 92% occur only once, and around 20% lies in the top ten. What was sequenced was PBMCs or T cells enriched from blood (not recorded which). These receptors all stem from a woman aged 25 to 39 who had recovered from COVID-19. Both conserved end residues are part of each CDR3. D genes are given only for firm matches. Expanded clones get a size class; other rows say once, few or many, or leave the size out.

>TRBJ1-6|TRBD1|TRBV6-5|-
CASSPGTANSPLHF
TGTGCCAGCAGTCCAGGGACAGCTAATTCACCCCTCCACTTT
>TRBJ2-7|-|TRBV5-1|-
CASRAGDEQYF
TGCGCCAGCCGTGCCGGGGATGAGCAGTACTTC
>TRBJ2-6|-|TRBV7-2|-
CASSLMYTGSSGANVLTF
TGTGCCAGCAGCTTAATGTATACCGGGTCCTCTGGGGCCAACGTCCTGACTTTC
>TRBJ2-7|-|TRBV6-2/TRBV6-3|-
CASSFSGPSYEQYF
TGTGCCAGCAGTTTTAGCGGTCCCTCCTACGAGCAGTACTTC
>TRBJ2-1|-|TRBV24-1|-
CATSDFRTYNERFF
TGTGCCACCAGTGATTTTCGGACTTACAATGAGCGGTTCTTC
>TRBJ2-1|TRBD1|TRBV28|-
CASSPRQGEGYNEQFF
TGTGCCAGCAGTCCAAGACAGGGAGAGGGGTACAATGAGCAGTTCTTC
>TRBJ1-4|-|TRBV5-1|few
CASTMTAAANEKLFF
TGCGCCAGCACCATGACAGCCGCGGCTAATGAAAAACTGTTTTTT
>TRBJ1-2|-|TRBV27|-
CASSQQVLSPGYTF
TGTGCCAGCAGTCAACAGGTTCTCTCTCCTGGCTACACCTTC
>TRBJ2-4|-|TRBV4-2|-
CASSQEGGWGKNIQYF
TGTGCCAGCAGCCAAGAGGGGGGATGGGGCAAAAACATTCAGTACTTC
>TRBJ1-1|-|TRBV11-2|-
CASSDRQQEAFF
TGTGCCAGCAGCGACCGACAACAAGAAGCTTTCTTT
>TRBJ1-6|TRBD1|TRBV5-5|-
CASSPGQVNSPLHF
TGTGCCAGCAGCCCAGGACAGGTTAATTCACCCCTCCACTTT
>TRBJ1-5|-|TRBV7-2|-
CASSLALSNQPQHF
TGTGCCAGCAGCTTAGCACTTTCCAATCAGCCCCAGCATTTT
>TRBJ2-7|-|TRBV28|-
CASTEPVSYEQYF
TGTGCCAGCACCGAACCAGTCTCCTACGAGCAGTACTTC
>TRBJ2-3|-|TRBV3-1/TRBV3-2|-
CATGTSTDTQYF
TGTGCCACCGGGACTAGCACAGATACGCAGTATTTT
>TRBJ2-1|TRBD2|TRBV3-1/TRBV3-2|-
CASSQDLIAGRGSYNEQFF
TGTGCCAGCAGCCAAGATCTGATAGCGGGGCGAGGGTCCTACAATGAGCAGTTCTTC
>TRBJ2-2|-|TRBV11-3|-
CASSLVAGSLPGELFF
TGTGCCAGCAGCTTAGTGGCAGGATCTCTCCCCGGGGAGCTGTTTTTT
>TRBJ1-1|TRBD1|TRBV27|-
CASSPRQGPGAFF
TGTGCCAGCAGTCCTCGACAGGGCCCCGGGGCTTTCTTT
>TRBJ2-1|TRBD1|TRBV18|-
CASSPATGSYNEQFF
TGTGCCAGCTCACCCGCGACAGGGTCCTACAATGAGCAGTTCTTC
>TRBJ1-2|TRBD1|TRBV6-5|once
CASTGTGGPLYGYTF
TGTGCCAGCACCGGAACAGGGGGGCCCCTCTATGGCTACACCTTC
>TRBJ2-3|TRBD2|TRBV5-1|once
CASSLVSGGRYPTDTQYF
TGCGCCAGCAGCTTGGTCAGCGGGGGCCGATATCCCACAGATACGCAGTATTTT
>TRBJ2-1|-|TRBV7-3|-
CASSSAGLNEQFF
TGTGCCAGCAGCTCCGCGGGATTAAATGAGCAGTTCTTC
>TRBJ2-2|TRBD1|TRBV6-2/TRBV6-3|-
CASSRVWTGGAGYGELFF
TGTGCCAGCAGTAGAGTATGGACAGGGGGCGCCGGGTACGGGGAGCTGTTTTTT
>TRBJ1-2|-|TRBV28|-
CASSLGTGFDNYGYTF
TGTGCCAGCAGTCTCGGTACGGGGTTCGATAACTATGGCTACACCTTC
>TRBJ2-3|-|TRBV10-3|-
CAIRRQAAGADTQYF
TGTGCCATCAGGAGACAGGCGGCAGGGGCAGATACGCAGTATTTT
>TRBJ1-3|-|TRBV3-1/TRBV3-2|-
CASSQGSGAAGNTIYF
TGTGCCAGCAGCCAGGGCTCAGGGGCCGCAGGAAACACCATATATTTT
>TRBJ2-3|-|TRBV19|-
CASSTPGLTDTQYF
TGTGCCAGTAGTACTCCGGGACTCACGGATACGCAGTATTTT
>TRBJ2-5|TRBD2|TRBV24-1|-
CATSDGRGAQYF
TGTGCCACCAGTGATGGACGGGGGGCCCAGTACTTC
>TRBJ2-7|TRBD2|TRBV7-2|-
CASSPLYSGLAGEIYEQYF
TGTGCCAGCAGTCCACTATACTCGGGACTAGCGGGAGAAATCTACGAGCAGTACTTC
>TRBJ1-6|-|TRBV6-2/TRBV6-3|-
CASSYGQYNSPLHF
TGTGCCAGCAGTTACGGACAGTATAATTCACCCCTCCACTTT
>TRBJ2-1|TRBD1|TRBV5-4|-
CASKDRGSNEQFF
TGTGCCAGCAAGGACAGGGGGTCCAATGAGCAGTTCTTC
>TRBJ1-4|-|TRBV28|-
CASKAGGAGEKLFF
TGTGCCAGCAAGGCCGGGGGGGCGGGTGAAAAACTGTTTTTT
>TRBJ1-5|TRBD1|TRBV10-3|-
CAISEGVWGQGDYQPQHF
TGTGCCATCAGTGAGGGAGTGTGGGGACAGGGGGATTATCAGCCCCAGCATTTT
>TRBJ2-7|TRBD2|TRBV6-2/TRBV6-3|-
CASSYPLAGVGYEQYF
TGTGCCAGCAGTTATCCCCTAGCGGGAGTGGGATACGAGCAGTACTTC
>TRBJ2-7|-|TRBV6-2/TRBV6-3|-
CASSPPPPPYEQYF
TGTGCCAGCAGCCCTCCCCCCCCTCCTTACGAGCAGTACTTC
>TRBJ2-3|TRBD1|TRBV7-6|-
CASSLAAGGIDTQYF
TGTGCCAGCAGCTTAGCGGCAGGGGGCATAGATACGCAGTATTTT
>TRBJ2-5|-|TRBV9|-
CASSPLGGGQETQYF
TGTGCCAGCAGCCCGTTAGGGGGTGGACAAGAGACCCAGTACTTC
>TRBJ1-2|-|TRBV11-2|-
CASSLGASNGYTF
TGTGCCAGCAGCTTAGGGGCCTCTAATGGCTACACCTTC
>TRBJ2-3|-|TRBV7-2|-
CASRTPTSTDTQYF
TGTGCCAGCAGAACTCCGACTAGCACAGATACGCAGTATTTT
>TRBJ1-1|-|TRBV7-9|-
CASSPLSSTEAFF
TGTGCCAGCAGCCCGCTTTCGAGCACTGAAGCTTTCTTT
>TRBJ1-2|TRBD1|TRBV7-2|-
CASSLVLGQVYGYTF
TGTGCCAGCAGCTTAGTGTTGGGACAGGTCTATGGCTACACCTTC
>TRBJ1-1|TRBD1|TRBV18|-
CASSLTGTGVATEAFF
TGTGCCAGCTCACTAACCGGGACAGGGGTGGCCACTGAAGCTTTCTTT
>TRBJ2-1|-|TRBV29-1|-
CQVSASNEQFF
TGTCAAGTGAGCGCCTCCAATGAGCAGTTCTTC
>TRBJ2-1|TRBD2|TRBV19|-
CASIASGNQNEQFF
TGTGCCAGTATTGCTAGCGGGAACCAGAATGAGCAGTTCTTC
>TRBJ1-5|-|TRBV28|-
CASSFADRLLYSNQPQHF
TGTGCCAGCAGTTTTGCCGACAGACTTCTATATAGCAATCAGCCCCAGCATTTT
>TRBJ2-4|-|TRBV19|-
CASSTRRQEQHENIQYF
TGTGCCAGTAGTACCCGGCGACAGGAACAACATGAAAACATTCAGTACTTC
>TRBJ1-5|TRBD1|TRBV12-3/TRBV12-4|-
CASRQGAQQPQHF
TGTGCCAGCAGACAGGGGGCTCAACAGCCCCAGCATTTT
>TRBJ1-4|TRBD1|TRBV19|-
CASTLPGTDNEKLFF
TGTGCCAGTACTCTCCCCGGGACAGATAATGAAAAACTGTTTTTT
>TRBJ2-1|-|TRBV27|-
CATRGGAHNEQFF
TGTGCCACCCGTGGCGGGGCACACAATGAGCAGTTCTTC
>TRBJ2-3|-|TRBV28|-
CASSLLSTDTQYF
TGTGCCAGCAGTTTACTCAGCACAGATACGCAGTATTTT
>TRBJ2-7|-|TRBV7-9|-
CASSLGASYEQYF
TGTGCCAGCAGCTTAGGGGCCTCCTACGAGCAGTACTTC
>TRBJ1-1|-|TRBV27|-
CAVPRLNTEAFF
TGTGCCGTCCCTCGGTTGAACACTGAAGCTTTCTTT
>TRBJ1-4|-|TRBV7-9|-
CASSPRSEKLFF
TGTGCCAGCAGCCCCCGCAGTGAAAAACTGTTTTTT
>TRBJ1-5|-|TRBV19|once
CASSTTGNQPQHF
TGTGCCAGTAGTACCACAGGAAATCAGCCCCAGCATTTT
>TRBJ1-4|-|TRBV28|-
CASSAYPWGGGEEKLFF
TGTGCCAGCAGTGCTTACCCCTGGGGAGGGGGGGAGGAAAAACTGTTTTTT
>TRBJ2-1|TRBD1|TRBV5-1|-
CASSLGGTDYNEQFF
TGCGCCAGCAGCTTGGGTGGGACAGATTACAATGAGCAGTTCTTC
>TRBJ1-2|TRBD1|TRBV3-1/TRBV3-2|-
CASSQRTGINYGYTF
TGTGCCAGCAGCCAGAGGACAGGAATTAACTATGGCTACACCTTC
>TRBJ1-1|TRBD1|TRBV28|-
CASSSLRPTGRRSTEAFF
TGTGCCAGCAGTTCCTTACGCCCGACAGGGAGACGTTCCACTGAAGCTTTCTTT